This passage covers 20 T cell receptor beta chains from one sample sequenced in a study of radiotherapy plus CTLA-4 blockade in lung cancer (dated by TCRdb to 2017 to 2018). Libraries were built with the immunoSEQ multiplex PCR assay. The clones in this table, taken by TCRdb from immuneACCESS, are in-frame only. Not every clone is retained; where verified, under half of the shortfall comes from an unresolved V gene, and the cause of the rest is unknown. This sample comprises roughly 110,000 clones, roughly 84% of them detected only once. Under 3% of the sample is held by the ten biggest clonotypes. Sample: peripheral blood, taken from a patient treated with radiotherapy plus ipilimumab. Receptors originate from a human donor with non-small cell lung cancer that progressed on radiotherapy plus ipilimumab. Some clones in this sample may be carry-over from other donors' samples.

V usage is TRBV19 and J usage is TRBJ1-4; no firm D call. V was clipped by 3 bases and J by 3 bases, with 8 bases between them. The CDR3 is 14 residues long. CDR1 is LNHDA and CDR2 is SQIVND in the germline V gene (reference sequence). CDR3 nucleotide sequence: TGTGCCAGTAGTATCCCTGGGCCTAATGAAAAACTGTTTTTT. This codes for CASSIPGPNEKLFF. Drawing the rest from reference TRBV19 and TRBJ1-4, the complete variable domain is DGGITQSPKYLFRKEGQNVTLSCEQNLNHDAMYWYRQDPGQGLRLIYYSQIVNDFQKGDIAEGYSVSREKKESFPLTVTSAQKNPTAFYLCASSIPGPNEKLFFGSGTQLSVL.

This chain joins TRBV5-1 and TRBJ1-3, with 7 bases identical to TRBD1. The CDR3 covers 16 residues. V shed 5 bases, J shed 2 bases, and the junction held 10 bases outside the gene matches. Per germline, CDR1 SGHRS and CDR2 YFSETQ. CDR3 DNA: TGCGCCAGCAGGGAAAAGACAGGGTACGCTGGAAACACCATATATTTT. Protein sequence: CASREKTGYAGNTIYF.

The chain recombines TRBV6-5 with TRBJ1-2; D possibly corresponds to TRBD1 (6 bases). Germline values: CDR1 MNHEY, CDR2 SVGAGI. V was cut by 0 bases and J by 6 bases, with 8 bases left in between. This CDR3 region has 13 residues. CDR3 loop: CASSYSAGDGYTF. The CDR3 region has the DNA TGTGCCAGCAGTTACTCGGCAGGGGATGGCTACACCTTC.

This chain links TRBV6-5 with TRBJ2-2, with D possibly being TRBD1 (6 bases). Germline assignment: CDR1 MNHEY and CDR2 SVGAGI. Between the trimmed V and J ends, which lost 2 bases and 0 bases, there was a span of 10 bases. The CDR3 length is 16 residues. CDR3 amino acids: CASSYRRDTNTGELFF. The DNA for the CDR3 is TGTGCCAGCAGTTACCGCCGGGACACGAACACCGGGGAGCTGTTTTTT.

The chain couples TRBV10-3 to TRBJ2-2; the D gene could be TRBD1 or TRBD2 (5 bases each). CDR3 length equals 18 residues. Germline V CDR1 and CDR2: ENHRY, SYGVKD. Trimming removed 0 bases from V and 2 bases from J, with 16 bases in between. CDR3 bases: TGTGCCATCAGTGAGTCCGAGGAGAGGGACCTTAACACCGGGGAGCTGTTTTTT. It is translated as CAISESEERDLNTGELFF.

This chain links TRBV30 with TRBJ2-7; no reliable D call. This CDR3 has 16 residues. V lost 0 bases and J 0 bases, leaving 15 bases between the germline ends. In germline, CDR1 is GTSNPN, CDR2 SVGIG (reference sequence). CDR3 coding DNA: TGTGCCTGGAGTGTATCTATATCCATTAGCTCCTACGAGCAGTACTTC. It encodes CAWSVSISISSYEQYF.

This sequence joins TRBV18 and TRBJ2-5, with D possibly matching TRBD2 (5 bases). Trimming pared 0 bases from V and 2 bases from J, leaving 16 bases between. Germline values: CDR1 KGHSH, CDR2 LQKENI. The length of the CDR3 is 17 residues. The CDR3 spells CASSPPYPRGIQETQYF. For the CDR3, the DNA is TGTGCCAGCTCACCACCCTACCCAAGAGGGATACAAGAGACCCAGTACTTC.

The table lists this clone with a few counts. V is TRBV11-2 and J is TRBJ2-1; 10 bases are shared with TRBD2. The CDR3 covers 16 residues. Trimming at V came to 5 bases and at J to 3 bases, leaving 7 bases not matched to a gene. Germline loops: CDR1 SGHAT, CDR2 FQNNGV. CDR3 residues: CASSVSGGNYYNEQFF. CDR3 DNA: TGTGCCAGCAGCGTTAGCGGGGGGAACTACTACAATGAGCAGTTCTTC.

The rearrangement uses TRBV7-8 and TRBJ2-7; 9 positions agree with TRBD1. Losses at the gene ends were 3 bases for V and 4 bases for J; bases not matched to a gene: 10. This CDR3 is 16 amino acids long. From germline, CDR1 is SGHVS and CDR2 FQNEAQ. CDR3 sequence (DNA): TGTGCCAGCAGCTTTTACCGGGACAGGGCTTTTTACGAGCAGTACTTC. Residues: CASSFYRDRAFYEQYF.

CDR3 DNA sequence: TGTGCCAGCAGCTCTAGGACAGGGGGTAATTCACCCCTCCACTTT. The encoded protein is CASSSRTGGNSPLHF. The chain has TRBV7-2 and TRBJ1-6; 10 bases are shared with TRBD1. V lost 4 bases, J lost 6 bases, and 3 bases stayed unmatched. This CDR3 has 15 residues. Per germline, CDR1 SGHTA and CDR2 FQGNSA. Combining the CDR3 with reference TRBV7-2 and TRBJ1-6 gives the whole variable domain GAGVSQSPSNKVTEKGKDVELRCDPISGHTALYWYRQSLGQGLEFLIYFQGNSAPDKSGLPSDRFSAERTGGSVSTLTIQRTQQEDSAVYLCASSSRTGGNSPLHFGNGTRLTVT.

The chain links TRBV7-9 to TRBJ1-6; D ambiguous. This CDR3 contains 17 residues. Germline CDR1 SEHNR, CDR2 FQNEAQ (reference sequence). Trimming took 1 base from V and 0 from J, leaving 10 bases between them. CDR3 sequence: CASSLGAKSSYNSPLHF. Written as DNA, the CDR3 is TGTGCCAGCAGCTTAGGCGCTAAGAGCTCCTATAATTCACCCCTCCACTTT.

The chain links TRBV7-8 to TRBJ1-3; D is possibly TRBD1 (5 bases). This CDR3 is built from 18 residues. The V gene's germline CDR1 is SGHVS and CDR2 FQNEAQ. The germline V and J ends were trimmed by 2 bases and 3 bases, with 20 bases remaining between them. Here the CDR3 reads CASSLLTPGRGGGNTIYF. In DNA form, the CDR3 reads TGTGCCAGCAGCTTACTCACTCCGGGACGTGGAGGTGGAAACACCATATATTTT. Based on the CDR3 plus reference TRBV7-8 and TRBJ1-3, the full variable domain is GAGVSQSPRYKVAKRGQDVALRCDPISGHVSLFWYQQALGQGPEFLTYFQNEAQLDKSGLPSDRFFAERPEGSVSTLKIQRTQQEDSAVYLCASSLLTPGRGGGNTIYFGEGSWLTVV.

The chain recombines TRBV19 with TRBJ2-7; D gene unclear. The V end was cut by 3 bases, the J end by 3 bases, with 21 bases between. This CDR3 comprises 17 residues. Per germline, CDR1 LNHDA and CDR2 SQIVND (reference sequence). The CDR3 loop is CASSIFPGVGRGYEQYF. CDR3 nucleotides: TGTGCCAGTAGTATCTTCCCTGGGGTGGGTCGTGGCTACGAGCAGTACTTC.

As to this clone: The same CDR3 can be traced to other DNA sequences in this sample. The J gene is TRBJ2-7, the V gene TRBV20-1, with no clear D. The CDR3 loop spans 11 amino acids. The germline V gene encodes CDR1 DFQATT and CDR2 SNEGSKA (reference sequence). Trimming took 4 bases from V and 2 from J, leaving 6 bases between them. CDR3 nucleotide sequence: TGCAGTGCTACTGGGGCCTACGAGCAGTACTTC. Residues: CSATGAYEQYF.

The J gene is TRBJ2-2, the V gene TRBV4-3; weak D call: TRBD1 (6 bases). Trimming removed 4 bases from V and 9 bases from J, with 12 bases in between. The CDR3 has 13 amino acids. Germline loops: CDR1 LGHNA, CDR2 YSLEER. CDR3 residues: CASSPIRGRELFF. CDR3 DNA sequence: TGCGCCAGCAGCCCCATCAGGGGCAGGGAGCTGTTTTTT.

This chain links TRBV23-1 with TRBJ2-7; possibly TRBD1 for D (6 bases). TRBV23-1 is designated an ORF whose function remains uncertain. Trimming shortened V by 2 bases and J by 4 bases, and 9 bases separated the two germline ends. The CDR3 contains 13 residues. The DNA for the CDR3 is TGCGCCAGCAGTCAAAATCAGGGGTACGAGCAGTACTTC. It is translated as CASSQNQGYEQYF.

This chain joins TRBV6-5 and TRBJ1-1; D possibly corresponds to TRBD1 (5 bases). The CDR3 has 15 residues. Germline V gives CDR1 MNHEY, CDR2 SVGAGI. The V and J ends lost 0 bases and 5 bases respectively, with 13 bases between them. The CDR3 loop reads CASSYSTRARTEAFF. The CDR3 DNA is TGTGCCAGCAGTTACTCGACCAGGGCTAGGACTGAAGCTTTCTTT.

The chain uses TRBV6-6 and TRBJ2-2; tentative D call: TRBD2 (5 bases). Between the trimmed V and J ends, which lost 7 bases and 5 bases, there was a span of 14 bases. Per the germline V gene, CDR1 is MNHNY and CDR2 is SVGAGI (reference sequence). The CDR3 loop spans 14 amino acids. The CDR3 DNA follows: TGTGCCAGCAAACGTCCTAGCTATACCGGGGAGCTGTTTTTT. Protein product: CASKRPSYTGELFF.

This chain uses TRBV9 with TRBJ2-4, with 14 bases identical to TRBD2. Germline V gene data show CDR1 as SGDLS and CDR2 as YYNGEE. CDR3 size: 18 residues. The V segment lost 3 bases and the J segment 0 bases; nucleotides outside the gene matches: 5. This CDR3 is CASSEGLAGEPAKNIQYF. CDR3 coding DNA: TGTGCCAGCAGCGAGGGACTAGCGGGGGAGCCAGCCAAAAACATTCAGTACTTC. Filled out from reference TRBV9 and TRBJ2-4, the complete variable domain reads DSGVTQTPKHLITATGQRVTLRCSPRSGDLSVYWYQQSLDQGLQFLIQYYNGEERAKGNILERFSAQQFPDLHSELNLSSLELGDSALYFCASSEGLAGEPAKNIQYFGAGTRLSVL.

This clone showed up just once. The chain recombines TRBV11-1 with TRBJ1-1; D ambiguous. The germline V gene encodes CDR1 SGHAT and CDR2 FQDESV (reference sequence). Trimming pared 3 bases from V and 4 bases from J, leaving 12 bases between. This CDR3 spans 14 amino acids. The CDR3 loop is CASSLVWSPTEAFF. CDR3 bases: TGTGCCAGCAGCTTGGTATGGTCCCCCACTGAAGCTTTCTTT.